Shown below are 32 T cell receptor beta chains from a single sample sequenced in a study of beta chain features in type 1 diabetes. Overall study findings and caveats: TCRB CDR3 length was moderately but significantly reduced in all four CD4+ subsets of Type 1 diabetes patients.

Expressed TCRB transcripts were sequenced because the isolated RNA had all been reverse transcribed beforehand. Produced via immunoSEQ multiplex PCR; TCRdb's table is partial and in-frame only. The table includes some 290,000 clones, around 15% detected once. For these receptors, no antigen is known. Sequenced sample: naive CD4+ T cells from blood. The origin of the receptors is a man aged 25-45 years with type 1 diabetes.

There are a few counts of this clone. The rearrangement links TRBV2 to TRBJ2-7; 7 bases match TRBD1. Germline CDR1 and CDR2: SNHLY and FYNNEI. The V segment lost 7 bases and the J segment 1 base; nucleotides outside the gene matches: 1. This CDR3 region has 12 residues. The chain's CDR3 is CASKGASYEQYF. The CDR3 DNA reads TGTGCCAGCAAGGGGGCGTCCTACGAGCAGTACTTC.

This chain connects TRBV7-3 to TRBJ2-1; weak D call: TRBD2 (6 bases). The CDR3 runs to 15 residues. The germline CDR1 and CDR2 sequences are SGHTA and FQGTGA. The V end lost 4 bases, the J end lost 0 bases, and 10 bases lay between the germline ends. DNA of the CDR3: TGTGCCAGCAGCTCGGCGGGATCCTCCTACAATGAGCAGTTCTTC. This encodes CASSSAGSSYNEQFF. Looking up the rest from reference TRBV7-3 and TRBJ2-1 gives the full variable domain: GAGVSQTPSNKVTEKGKYVELRCDPISGHTALYWYRQSLGQGPEFLIYFQGTGAADDSGLPNDRFFAVRPEGSVSTLKIQRTERGDSAVYLCASSSAGSSYNEQFFGPGTRLTVL.

This chain links TRBV30 with TRBJ2-5, with D perhaps TRBD2 (5 bases). CDR1 and CDR2 from the germline V gene are GTSNPN and SVGIG (reference sequence). This CDR3 region has 15 residues. V was shortened by 3 bases and J by 2 bases, with 16 bases between the two germline ends. CDR3 residues: CAWSANTRDQETQYF. In DNA, the CDR3 is TGTGCCTGGAGCGCAAATACTAGAGATCAAGAGACCCAGTACTTC.

As for this clone: Other DNA sequences in this specimen translate into the identical CDR3. The J gene is TRBJ2-5, the V gene TRBV7-2; unclear D gene. Germline V gives CDR1 SGHTA, CDR2 FQGNSA. The CDR3 spans 14 residues. V was pared by 1 base and J by 2 bases, with 8 bases between. CDR3 nucleotides: TGTGCCAGCAGCTTAGGCGGCAGTCAAGAGACCCAGTACTTC. This sequence encodes CASSLGGSQETQYF.

This clone came up a few times. V gene TRBV7-9 combines with J gene TRBJ1-2, with 9 bases identical to TRBD1. Losses at the gene ends were 1 base for V and 8 bases for J; bases not matched to a gene: 11. Germline-derived CDR1 and CDR2 are SEHNR and FQNEAQ (reference sequence). The CDR3 spans 16 residues. CDR3 sequence (DNA): TGTGCCAGCAGCTTAGGAGGGACAGGGTCGGGAAACGGCTACACCTTC. Protein product: CASSLGGTGSGNGYTF.

The rearrangement links TRBV11-1 to TRBJ2-7, with D perhaps TRBD1 (6 bases). This CDR3 contains 14 residues. Per the germline V gene, CDR1 is SGHAT and CDR2 is FQDESV (reference sequence). The V gene lost 3 bases and the J gene lost 3 bases, with 12 bases spanning the gap. The CDR3, as DNA: TGTGCCAGCAGCTTTGGGGGACAACGCTACGAGCAGTACTTC. This translates into CASSFGGQRYEQYF.

The chain combines TRBV10-3 with TRBJ2-7, with D possibly matching TRBD2 (5 bases). The germline V and J ends were trimmed by 8 bases and 3 bases, with 11 bases remaining between them. CDR1 ENHRY and CDR2 SYGVKD come from the germline V gene. CDR3 length: 12 residues. CDR3 in amino acids: CAISDGIYEQYF. The CDR3 bases are TGTGCCATCTCGGACGGGATCTACGAGCAGTACTTC.

The sample holds a few counts of this clone. The chain recombines TRBV29-1 with TRBJ2-3, with D possibly TRBD2 on 6 matching bases. The length of the CDR3 is 13 residues. CDR1 is SQVTM and CDR2 is ANQGSEA in the germline V gene. The V gene lost 5 bases and the J gene lost 3 bases, with 12 bases spanning the gap. CDR3 loop: CSVSGGTTDTQYF. CDR3 in DNA: TGCAGCGTTTCCGGGGGTACAACAGATACGCAGTATTTT.

J is TRBJ2-1 and V is TRBV5-4, with 7 bases aligning to TRBD2. Germline V gene sequence: CDR1 SGHNT, CDR2 YYREEE (reference sequence). V lost 8 bases and J lost 5; bases outside the gene matches: 13. The CDR3 has 15 amino acids. CDR3 sequence reads: CASYQAGRGHNEQFF. The CDR3 coding sequence is TGTGCCAGTTATCAAGCGGGGAGAGGACACAATGAGCAGTTCTTC.

This clone was seen only a few times. The rearrangement links TRBV7-2 to TRBJ2-2, with D hard to call. Trimming stripped 1 base from V and 5 bases from J, with 11 bases between. Germline V CDR1 and CDR2: SGHTA, FQGNSA. The CDR3 totals 15 residues. The CDR3 nucleotides are TGTGCCAGCAGCTTAGTGGCTCCCAAAACCGGGGAGCTGTTTTTT. This sequence encodes CASSLVAPKTGELFF.

This clone was seen only a few times. Other DNA sequences in this specimen translate into the identical CDR3. The chain recombines TRBV5-4 with TRBJ2-3; 11 positions agree with TRBD2. The germline V gene encodes CDR1 SGHNT and CDR2 YYREEE (reference sequence). Trimming took 4 bases from V and 0 from J; bases not matched to a gene: 4. The CDR3 is 16 residues long. The CDR3 here is CASSAGTSGSTDTQYF. As DNA, the CDR3 is TGTGCCAGCAGCGCGGGGACTAGCGGTAGCACAGATACGCAGTATTTT.

The chain carries TRBV7-2 and TRBJ1-1, with D uncertain. Germline values: CDR1 SGHTA, CDR2 FQGNSA. This CDR3 has 14 residues. Trimming took off 5 bases at V and 4 bases at J, with 14 bases between the two ends. CDR3 residues: CASSTRTAGTEAFF. In DNA form, the CDR3 reads TGTGCCAGCAGCACCAGAACCGCTGGCACTGAAGCTTTCTTT.

The V call is TRBV7-2, the J call TRBJ2-7; 11 bases agree with TRBD2. V was clipped by 3 bases and J by 1 base; unmatched bases: 5. The V gene's germline CDR1 is SGHTA and CDR2 FQGNSA. The CDR3 has 16 amino acids. CDR3: CASSFPGTSGSYEQYF. In DNA, the CDR3 is TGTGCCAGCAGCTTTCCCGGGACTAGCGGTTCCTACGAGCAGTACTTC. The full variable domain, rest sourced from reference TRBV7-2 and TRBJ2-7, is GAGVSQSPSNKVTEKGKDVELRCDPISGHTALYWYRQSLGQGLEFLIYFQGNSAPDKSGLPSDRFSAERTGGSVSTLTIQRTQQEDSAVYLCASSFPGTSGSYEQYFGPGTRLTVT.

The chain combines TRBV5-1 with TRBJ1-5, with D unresolved. Germline V gene data show CDR1 as SGHRS and CDR2 as YFSETQ. The CDR3 is 16 amino acids. Trimming took off 0 bases at V and 1 base at J, with 11 bases between the two ends. The CDR3 coding sequence is TGCGCCAGCAGCTTGGGACCGGGAGGGAGCAATCAGCCCCAGCATTTT. This sequence encodes CASSLGPGGSNQPQHF. The full variable domain, its missing parts supplied by reference TRBV5-1 and TRBJ1-5, is KAGVTQTPRYLIKTRGQQVTLSCSPISGHRSVSWYQQTPGQGLQFLFEYFSETQRNKGNFPGRFSGRQFSNSRSEMNVSTLELGDSALYLCASSLGPGGSNQPQHFGDGTRLSIL.

This chain uses TRBV5-1 with TRBJ2-2, with TRBD1 matching 8 bases. CDR1 and CDR2 from the germline V gene are SGHRS and YFSETQ. V lost 4 bases to trimming and J lost 1 base; unmatched junction nucleotides: 6. The CDR3 loop spans 16 amino acids. CDR3 sequence (DNA): TGCGCCAGCAGCCAAACCGGGACAGGGAACACCGGGGAGCTGTTTTTT. Amino acid sequence: CASSQTGTGNTGELFF.

This clone was observed a few times. The chain is built from TRBV15 and TRBJ1-3; possible D gene TRBD1, 6 bases. V was shortened by 1 base and J by 4 bases, with 11 bases between the two germline ends. CDR3 length: 15 residues. Germline V gene sequence: CDR1 LNHNV, CDR2 YYDKDF (reference sequence). Written as DNA, the CDR3 is TGTGCCACCAGCAGAGTGACAGGTTCAGGAAACACCATATATTTT. Protein: CATSRVTGSGNTIYF.

This clone was observed a handful of times. The gene calls are TRBV4-1 and TRBJ2-1, with D possibly TRBD1 on 7 matching bases. The germline V gene has CDR1 MGHRA and CDR2 YSYEKL. Trimming left V 1 base short and J 5 bases short, with 12 bases between. The CDR3 covers 15 residues. The CDR3: CASSQGGTEDNEQFF. Written as DNA, the CDR3 is TGCGCCAGCAGCCAAGGCGGGACAGAGGACAATGAGCAGTTCTTC.

This clone was observed a few times. This rearrangement joins TRBV28 to TRBJ2-5; 7 bases fit TRBD1. CDR1 and CDR2 from the germline V gene are MDHEN and SYDVKM. The CDR3 runs 14 residues. Germline trimming cut 3 bases from V and 5 bases from J; bases unmatched to any gene: 6. This CDR3 reads CASSFYEDRETQYF. DNA for the CDR3: TGTGCCAGCAGTTTCTATGAGGACAGGGAGACCCAGTACTTC.

This clone has just a few counts. The V gene is TRBV27, the J gene TRBJ2-7; a weak D match, TRBD1 (5 bases). With 6 bases removed from V and 0 bases from J, the gap between germline ends came to 12 bases. CDR3 length: 14 amino acids. The germline gives CDR1 MNHEY, CDR2 SMNVEV (reference sequence). CDR3 in DNA: TGTGCCAGCAGCCGACGGACATTCTCCTACGAGCAGTACTTC. This sequence encodes CASSRRTFSYEQYF.

The CDR3 spells CATPKQGEEGYTF. The CDR3 coding sequence is TGTGCCACCCCCAAACAGGGAGAAGAGGGCTACACCTTC. The rearrangement joins TRBV28 to TRBJ1-2; TRBD1 is a possible D gene (6 bases). In germline, CDR1 is MDHEN, CDR2 SYDVKM. Deletions cut 10 bases from V and 8 bases from J, with 20 bases between. This CDR3 spans 13 amino acids.

In this sample, this clone turned up a few times. The rearrangement joins TRBV7-2 to TRBJ2-7, with TRBD1 identical over 11 bases. The CDR3 spans 15 residues. CDR1 is SGHTA and CDR2 is FQGNSA in the germline V gene. Trimming removed 1 base from V and 10 bases from J; junction bases left unmatched: 9. The CDR3 bases are TGTGCCAGCAGCTTAGGGACAGGGGGCGGTCCGCGACAGTACTTC. Amino acids: CASSLGTGGGPRQYF. The whole variable domain, filled in from reference TRBV7-2 and TRBJ2-7, reads GAGVSQSPSNKVTEKGKDVELRCDPISGHTALYWYRQSLGQGLEFLIYFQGNSAPDKSGLPSDRFSAERTGGSVSTLTIQRTQQEDSAVYLCASSLGTGGGPRQYFGPGTRLTVT.

The CDR3 DNA reads TGTGCCAGCAGTTCTGGACAGAATTCCTATGGCTACACCTTC. This encodes CASSSGQNSYGYTF. V usage is TRBV28 and J usage is TRBJ1-2; possible D gene TRBD1, 6 bases. CDR1 is MDHEN and CDR2 is SYDVKM in the germline V gene. The CDR3 has 14 residues. Trimming cost V 4 bases and J 4 bases, with 13 bases left between them.

The chain employs TRBV27 and TRBJ1-1, with TRBD1 matching over 8 bases. Germline V lookup: CDR1 MNHEY, CDR2 SMNVEV (reference sequence). The CDR3 totals 16 residues. V lost 5 bases to trimming and J lost 0 bases; unmatched junction nucleotides: 8. The CDR3 spells CASSPHRTGLNTEAFF. In DNA form, the CDR3 reads TGTGCCAGCAGTCCCCATCGGACAGGGTTGAACACTGAAGCTTTCTTT.

The rearrangement uses TRBV5-6 and TRBJ2-2; 8 bases map to TRBD2. This CDR3 is built from 17 residues. Trimming at V came to 3 bases and at J to 3 bases, leaving 10 bases not matched to a gene. Germline lookup yields CDR1 SGHDT and CDR2 YYEEEE. CDR3 in amino acids: CASSWRPRREDTGELFF. The DNA of the CDR3 is TGTGCCAGCAGCTGGAGACCACGGCGGGAGGACACCGGGGAGCTGTTTTTT.

This clone showed up just a few times. The rearrangement uses TRBV28 and TRBJ1-2; the D is unclear. This CDR3 comprises 14 residues. V gave up 2 bases and J gave up 6 bases, with 13 bases separating them. Germline V gives CDR1 MDHEN, CDR2 SYDVKM. The CDR3 DNA is TGTGCCAGCAGTTTAGGAGGTATTACGGATGGCTACACCTTC. This encodes CASSLGGITDGYTF.

A note on this clone: Within the sample, other DNA sequences also encode this same CDR3. The chain combines TRBV7-3 with TRBJ1-1; D is unresolved. Germline V gene sequence: CDR1 SGHTA, CDR2 FQGTGA. The CDR3 runs 13 residues. Trimming removed 2 bases from V and 1 base from J, with 5 bases in between. CDR3 DNA: TGTGCCAGCAGCTTATCGGGGAACACTGAAGCTTTCTTT. It codes for CASSLSGNTEAFF.

The gene calls are TRBV14 and TRBJ2-7, with TRBD2 matching 9 bases. The germline gives CDR1 SGHDN, CDR2 FVKESK. Trimming took 1 base from V and 3 from J; bases not matched to a gene: 13. CDR3 size: 18 residues. CDR3 bases: TGTGCCAGCAGCCAAGGCCGCCGGGGACTAGCCGACAACTACGAGCAGTACTTC. Its translation: CASSQGRRGLADNYEQYF.

This clone was counted between two and nine times. The rearrangement joins TRBV12-5 to TRBJ1-1; weak D call: TRBD1 (6 bases). This CDR3 has 13 residues. Germline V lookup: CDR1 LGHNT, CDR2 FRNRAP. The germline V and J ends were trimmed by 4 bases and 11 bases, with 17 bases remaining between them. This chain's CDR3 is CASGSTRFGGAFF. DNA of the CDR3: TGTGCTAGTGGTTCCACCCGTTTTGGGGGCGCTTTCTTT.

This clone was detected only a few times. Other DNA sequences in the sample encode the same CDR3. The V call is TRBV30, the J call TRBJ2-5; D is unresolved. The length of the CDR3 is 13 residues. From germline, CDR1 is GTSNPN and CDR2 SVGIG (reference sequence). V lost 0 bases, J lost 1 base, and 6 bases lay in between. In DNA form, the CDR3 reads TGTGCCTGGAGTGTTGGGCTCCAAGAGACCCAGTACTTC. Translated: CAWSVGLQETQYF. Complete variable domain (other parts from reference TRBV30 and TRBJ2-5): SQTIHQWPATLVQPVGSPLSLECTVEGTSNPNLYWYRQAAGRGLQLLFYSVGIGQISSEVPQNLSASRPQDRQFILSSKKLLLSDSGFYLCAWSVGLQETQYFGPGTRLLVL.

This clone was seen more than once but under ten times. CDR3 nucleotide sequence: TGTGCCAGCTCACCACCCGCGAGAACCGGGGAGCTGTTTTTT. Its protein is CASSPPARTGELFF. V gene TRBV18 combines with J gene TRBJ2-2, with D uncertain. The CDR3 is 14 amino acids. The V and J ends lost 0 bases and 5 bases respectively, with 7 bases between them. CDR1 and CDR2 from the germline V gene are KGHSH and LQKENI.

The table lists this clone with a few counts. The V gene is TRBV4-2, the J gene TRBJ2-3; TRBD2 matches 10 bases. The V segment lost 4 bases and the J segment 4 bases; nucleotides outside the gene matches: 5. From germline, CDR1 is LGHNA and CDR2 YNFKEQ. The length of the CDR3 is 15 residues. The CDR3 nucleotides read TGTGCCAGCAGCCTCACTAGCGGGACTGCAGATACGCAGTATTTT. Translated, it gives CASSLTSGTADTQYF.

The rearrangement links TRBV5-4 to TRBJ2-3; TRBD2 matches at 7 bases. CDR3 length: 16 amino acids. The germline V gene encodes CDR1 SGHNT and CDR2 YYREEE (reference sequence). V lost 7 bases, J lost 0 bases, and 11 bases stayed unmatched. CDR3 loop: CASGLVGSRSTDTQYF. The CDR3 coding sequence is TGTGCCAGCGGACTAGTCGGGAGCCGGAGCACAGATACGCAGTATTTT.